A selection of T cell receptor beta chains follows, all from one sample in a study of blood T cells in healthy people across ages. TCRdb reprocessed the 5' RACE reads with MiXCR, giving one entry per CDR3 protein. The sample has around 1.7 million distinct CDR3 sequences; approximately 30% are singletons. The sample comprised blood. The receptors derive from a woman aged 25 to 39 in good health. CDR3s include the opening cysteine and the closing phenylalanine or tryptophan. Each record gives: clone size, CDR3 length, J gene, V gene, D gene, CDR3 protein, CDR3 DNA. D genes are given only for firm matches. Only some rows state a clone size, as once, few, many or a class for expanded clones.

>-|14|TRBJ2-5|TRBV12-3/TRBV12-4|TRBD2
CASRTSGRLETQYF
TGTGCCAGCAGGACTAGCGGGAGATTAGAGACCCAGTACTTC
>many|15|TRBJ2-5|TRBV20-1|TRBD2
CSATSRLAEQETQYF
TGCAGTGCTACTTCTCGACTAGCGGAACAAGAGACCCAGTACTTC
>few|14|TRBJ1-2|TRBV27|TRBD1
CASNKRQGANGYTF
TGTGCCAGCAACAAACGACAGGGGGCGAATGGCTACACCTTC
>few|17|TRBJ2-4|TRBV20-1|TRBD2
CSVGTRRREVAKNIQYF
TGCAGTGTCGGGACTAGAAGACGGGAGGTTGCCAAAAACATTCAGTACTTC
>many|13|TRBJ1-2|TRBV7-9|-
CASSPGLGYGYTF
TGTGCCAGCAGCCCAGGACTGGGCTATGGCTACACCTTC
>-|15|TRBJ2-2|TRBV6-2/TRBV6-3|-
CASSSRQIGHGELFF
TGTGCCAGTAGTTCCCGACAGATAGGGCACGGGGAGCTGTTTTTT
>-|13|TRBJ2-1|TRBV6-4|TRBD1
CASGMDRASEQFF
TGTGCCAGCGGAATGGACAGGGCAAGCGAGCAGTTCTTC
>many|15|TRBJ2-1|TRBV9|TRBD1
CASSVEQGVLNEQFF
TGTGCCAGCAGCGTAGAACAGGGGGTACTCAATGAGCAGTTCTTC
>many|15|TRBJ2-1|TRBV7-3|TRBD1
CASSPGQGNTNEQFF
TGTGCCAGCAGCCCAGGACAGGGTAACACGAATGAGCAGTTCTTC
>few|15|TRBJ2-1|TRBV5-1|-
CASSLFTGGSNEQFF
TGCGCCAGCAGCTTGTTTACTGGGGGGTCGAATGAGCAGTTCTTC
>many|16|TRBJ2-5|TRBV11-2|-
CASSLGAGFGQETQYF
TGTGCCAGCAGCTTAGGCGCAGGGTTTGGTCAGGAGACCCAGTACTTC
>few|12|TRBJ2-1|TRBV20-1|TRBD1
CSAWDRQYEQFF
TGCAGTGCTTGGGACAGGCAATACGAGCAGTTCTTC
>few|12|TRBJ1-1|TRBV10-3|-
CAISEGNTEAFF
TGTGCCATCAGTGAGGGAAACACTGAAGCTTTCTTT